These T cell receptor beta chains were read from a single sample in a study of shared clonotypes between healthy human individuals. Sequencing was performed with immunoSEQ multiplex PCR; in TCRdb, only in-frame clones are kept and a portion is missing. The sample holds approximately 1.5 million clones, less than 99% seen once. The sample taken for sequencing was naive CD4+ T cells sorted from blood. The receptors stem from a man younger than 45 in good health. CDR3s include the opening cysteine and the closing phenylalanine or tryptophan. D genes are given only for firm matches. The size of a clone is reported for some rows only, either as once, few or many, or as a class for expanded clones.

j_gene	abundance	v_gene	d_gene	CDR3nt	CDR3aa
TRBJ2-3	-	TRBV19	TRBD2	TGTGCCACCGCCACGGGAGGGCGGGGAGATACGCAGTATTTT	CATATGGRGDTQYF
TRBJ2-2	-	TRBV5-1	TRBD2	TGCGCCAGCAGCTTGATGGTAGCGGGGATGACCGGGGAGCTGTTTTTT	CASSLMVAGMTGELFF
TRBJ2-7	-	TRBV27	-	TGTGCCAGCAGTTTATCGAGGGGGACGAAGACCTACGAGCAGTACTTC	CASSLSRGTKTYEQYF
TRBJ1-4	-	TRBV11-2	TRBD1	TGTGCCAGCAGCTTCGGACAGGGCCCGCTTAATGAAAAACTGTTTTTT	CASSFGQGPLNEKLFF
TRBJ2-3	-	TRBV30	-	TGTGCCTGGAGTGTCAGTTACCCCGGGGCAGATACGCAGTATTTT	CAWSVSYPGADTQYF
TRBJ2-3	-	TRBV29-1	-	TGCAGCGGATCGACAGGTTCAGATACGCAGTATTTT	CSGSTGSDTQYF
TRBJ2-3	-	TRBV19	TRBD2	TGTGCCAGTAGTATAAGTACTAGCGGGAGTGCAGATACGCAGTATTTT	CASSISTSGSADTQYF
TRBJ2-7	-	TRBV10-2	TRBD2	TGCGCCAGCAGCAAGAGCGGGGTGCAGTACTTC	CASSKSGVQYF
TRBJ2-7	-	TRBV4-2	TRBD2	TGTGCCAGCAGCCACGTTACTAGCGGGAGGGCCTACGAGCAGTACTTC	CASSHVTSGRAYEQYF
TRBJ1-4	-	TRBV19	TRBD1	TGTGCCAGTAGTATAGTTACAGGGGGCCAAGAAAAACTGTTTTTT	CASSIVTGGQEKLFF
TRBJ1-3	-	TRBV5-6	-	TGTGCCAGCAGCTTTGGACTTGCTGGAAACACCATATATTTT	CASSFGLAGNTIYF
TRBJ1-5	-	TRBV27	-	TGTGCCAGCAGGAGGGTGGCAGGCAATCAGCCCCAGCATTTT	CASRRVAGNQPQHF
TRBJ1-1	-	TRBV4-3	-	TGCGCCAGCAGCCAAGATCTCAGGGTCGGCACTGAAGCTTTCTTT	CASSQDLRVGTEAFF
TRBJ2-4	-	TRBV6-5	-	TGTGCCAGCAGTAGGGGGGGCTCGGCCAAAAACATTCAGTACTTC	CASSRGGSAKNIQYF
TRBJ1-3	-	TRBV18	TRBD1	TGTGCCAGCTCACCCACCGGGACAGTCTCTGGAAACACCATATATTTT	CASSPTGTVSGNTIYF
TRBJ2-1	-	TRBV25-1	-	TGTGCCAGCAGTGAACTTTCTCGGCAGTTCTTC	CASSELSRQFF
TRBJ2-2	-	TRBV5-4	-	TGTGCCAGCAGCTTGGGCAGCGGGACAGGGAACACCGGGGAGCTGTTTTTT	CASSLGSGTGNTGELFF
TRBJ2-7	once	TRBV6-1	-	TGTGCCAGCAGTCTTCAGGGGACGGTCCCCTACGAGCAGTACTTC	CASSLQGTVPYEQYF
TRBJ2-7	once	TRBV29-1	-	TGCAGCGTTGAACGTTACCAAGGGCCCTACGAGCAGTACTTC	CSVERYQGPYEQYF
TRBJ2-1	-	TRBV29-1	-	TGCAGCGTTGATAGGGACTCCTACAATGAGCAGTTCTTC	CSVDRDSYNEQFF
TRBJ2-2	-	TRBV7-9	TRBD2	TGTGCCAGCAGCTTAGCCTCAGCGGGAGGGCCGGTCGGGGAGCTGTTTTTT	CASSLASAGGPVGELFF
TRBJ1-3	-	TRBV19	-	TGTGCCAGTAGGCCGCTGGGAACTGGAAACACCATATATTTT	CASRPLGTGNTIYF
TRBJ2-5	-	TRBV7-6	TRBD1	TGTGCCATCAGGGGGCAGGGGGTAGAGACCCAGTACTTC	CAIRGQGVETQYF
TRBJ1-5	-	TRBV5-7	-	TGTGCCAGCAGCTTGAATTTCGGATATCAGCCCCAGCATTTT	CASSLNFGYQPQHF
TRBJ2-3	-	TRBV5-1	TRBD1	TGCGCCAGCAGCTGGACAGGGGGTCAGTCAGATACGCAGTATTTT	CASSWTGGQSDTQYF
TRBJ2-4	-	TRBV27	-	TGTGCCAGCAGTTCATACACGGAAAAACTAGCCAAAAACATTCAGTACTTC	CASSSYTEKLAKNIQYF
TRBJ1-1	-	TRBV11-3	TRBD1	TGTGCCAGCAGCCGAGGACAGGGGAACACTGAAGCTTTCTTT	CASSRGQGNTEAFF
TRBJ2-3	-	TRBV18	TRBD2	TGTGCCAGCTCACCACAAATAAGGACTAGCGGAACAGATACGCAGTATTTT	CASSPQIRTSGTDTQYF
TRBJ2-5	-	TRBV7-2	TRBD1	TGTGCCAGCAGCTTAGCACCCGGGACAGGGTTCCAAGAGACCCAGTACTTC	CASSLAPGTGFQETQYF